This TCR beta chain originates from a study of T cell responses to AZD1222 COVID-19 vaccine. About this clone itself: Its cognate antigen is unknown. This sample also contains other DNA sequences that code for the same CDR3.

The CDR3 contains 13 residues. V was clipped by 4 bases and J by 1 base, with 7 bases between them. Germline loops: CDR1 SGHTA, CDR2 FQGTGA. The protocol was immunoSEQ multiplex PCR, while the TCRdb copy is restricted to in-frame clones and leaves out a portion. The sample lists around 70,000 clones, about 85% seen once, with around 1.3% in the top ten. Whole-study findings and limits: CD4 TCRs associated with vaccination spanned spike, dominating at 160-218 and 743-854.

The input for sequencing was peripheral blood, taken 28 days after the second AZD1222 dose. The source of this sequence is an adult who received the AZD1222 COVID-19 vaccine. The chain employs TRBV7-3 and TRBJ1-1; D is uncertain. CDR3 sequence reads: CASSSQENTEAFF. In DNA, the CDR3 is TGTGCCAGCAGCTCTCAGGAGAACACTGAAGCTTTCTTT.